This T cell receptor (beta chain) derives from a study of early T cells in non-severe SARS-CoV-2 infection (dated by TCRdb to the early 2020s). Context from the whole study: Bulk RNA from unsorted whole blood was used for TCR sequencing, so alpha and beta chains could not be paired.

V is pared back by 0 bases and J by 4 bases, with 15 bases lying between the germline termini. The CDR3 measures 16 amino acids from cysteine to phenylalanine. Only the CDR3 DNA is retained, 48 bases long and in frame from the first base. Looking up the germline V gene (reference sequence) yields CDR1 LGHDT and CDR2 YNNKEL. Study-level results and caveats: VDJdb matching was skewed toward anti-spike CD8 responses and likely underestimated virus-specific expansions, missing private and CD4 specificities.

This clonotype was counted many times. The clone's antigen remains unknown. The sample holds no much larger clone one base away, and base qualities are not on file. Set within a cohort of healthcare workers in London, UK, this nested case-control study involved weekly PCR testing of nasopharyngeal swabs along with blood sampling. Healthcare workers were recruited during the week of the UK lockdown, between 23 and 31 March 2020, and followed weekly for up to about 15 weeks. The library was prepared using 5' RACE. TCRdb names NextSeq 500 as the instrument used. In the TCR library protocol, unique molecular identifiers were attached to individual cDNA molecules to correct for PCR bias and sequencing error. Both TCR alpha and beta chains were sequenced, and tight co-correlation was observed between alpha and beta sequence abundances in each sample. In the original analysis: V gene, J gene and CDR3 annotation of TCR sequences was performed with Decombinator V4. TCRs were defined as expanded if a significant change between any two time points was detected under a Poisson model with p below 0.0001. TCR abundances were normalised to the total number of TCRs sequenced per sample and were expressed as counts per million. TRAV1-2 paired with TRAJ12, TRAJ20 or TRAJ33 defined MAIT TCRs, while TRAV10 paired with TRAJ18 defined iNKT TCRs. VDJdb, accessed 1 November 2021, was searched for CMV, EBV and SARS-CoV-2 annotated TCRs, with TCRs annotated for multiple antigens excluded. The raw public reads went through TCRdb reprocessing: fastp at Q25, MiXCR clone calling, in-frame beta chains kept. Each CDR3 protein gets just one entry, which takes the most common genes and DNA from the rows behind it. What appears here as the V and J calls and clone size reflects TCRdb's work, not the paper's. This sample is represented by some 70,000 distinct CDR3 sequences; around 4.6% of them were singletons. In total, the top ten clones hold just under 5% of the sample.

This TCR came from an adult who was a healthcare worker with PCR-confirmed SARS-CoV-2 infection or an uninfected control (not recorded which). Sequencing was performed on whole blood. The rearrangement combines TRBV3-1 with TRBJ1-2; too little of a D gene remains to name it. The nucleotide sequence is given as TGTGCCAGCAGCCAAGATCGCACAGACACGGCCTATGGCTACACCTTC. Translation gives CASSQDRTDTAYGYTF.